This TCR beta chain was retrieved from a study of breast tumors, draining lymph nodes, adjacent tissues. TCRdb ran MiXCR on the multiplex PCR reads and lists one entry per CDR3 protein. The sample contains fewer than 80,000 distinct CDR3 sequences, around two fifths of which appear only once. Study-wide findings and caveats: Tumors had less TCR diversity than lymph nodes, more than nontumor tissue.

About this clonotype: Its target is not known.

The V end lost 0 bases, the J end lost 2 bases, and 11 bases lay between the germline ends. The CDR3 loop spans 17 amino acids. Germline CDR1 reads MNHEY; CDR2 reads SVGAGI. The chain recombines TRBV6-5 with TRBJ1-6, with D uncertain. Sequencing input: breast tumor tissue. The TCR comes from a female donor with breast cancer. Some clones in this sample may be carry-over from other donors' samples. CDR3 sequence (DNA): TGTGCCAGCAGTTACTCTAGGGCGGTCCCCTATAATTCACCCCTCCACTTT. It is translated as CASSYSRAVPYNSPLHF.